Presented here are 7 T cell receptor beta chains from one specimen sequenced in a study of Ad26.COV2.S vaccination and SARS-CoV-2 variants. The assay was immunoSEQ multiplex PCR, and TCRdb's table has in-frame clones only and misses some. Counted here are roughly 250,000 clones, 87% occurring once; the ten biggest clones make up approximately 3%. Treatment reported: approximately 18 received Ad26.COV2.S at low or high dose, single or two shots; roughly 5 received placebo; per-sample allocation not given. Specimens were obtained on day 63 following the first vaccine or placebo injection. The sequencing here drew on peripheral blood, taken in a trial of Ad26.COV2.S vaccine versus placebo. The receptor source for this set is a person aged 18-65 years who received the Ad26.COV2.S COVID-19 vaccine or a placebo.

This rearrangement joins TRBV5-6 to TRBJ2-3; TRBD1 agrees at 8 bases. The CDR3 is 19 residues long. V trimming: 0 bases; J trimming: 0 bases; junction bases outside the gene matches: 12. CDR1 is SGHDT and CDR2 is YYEEEE in the germline V gene. The CDR3 DNA reads as TGTGCCAGCAGCTTGGCCGGTGGGACAGGTCGAACTAGCACAGATACGCAGTATTTT. This gives the protein CASSLAGGTGRTSTDTQYF.

This chain connects TRBV4-1 to TRBJ2-1; D uncertain. Trimming stripped 3 bases from V and 2 bases from J, with 5 bases between. The CDR3 spans 13 residues. Germline lookup yields CDR1 MGHRA and CDR2 YSYEKL. The CDR3 DNA reads as TGCGCCAGCAGCCATGGTACCTACAATGAGCAGTTCTTC. Protein: CASSHGTYNEQFF.

The CDR3 sequence is CASSVEGTPPDTQYF. The CDR3 bases are TGTGCCAGCAGCGTAGAAGGGACTCCGCCAGATACGCAGTATTTT. The genes are TRBV9 and TRBJ2-3; possibly TRBD2 for D (6 bases). The CDR3 spans 15 residues. Per germline, CDR1 SGDLS and CDR2 YYNGEE. Trimming took off 0 bases at V and 4 bases at J, with 12 bases between the two ends.

This clone appeared once. The chain carries TRBV27 and TRBJ2-2; D uncertain. The CDR3 loop spans 12 amino acids. V shed 4 bases and J shed 3 bases, with 3 bases lying between them. Germline loops: CDR1 MNHEY, CDR2 SMNVEV (reference sequence). The CDR3 loop is CASSSYTGELFF. The CDR3, as DNA: TGTGCCAGCAGTTCCTACACCGGGGAGCTGTTTTTT.

The chain carries TRBV7-8 and TRBJ2-3, with TRBD1 as a possible D gene (6 bases). The CDR3 loop spans 18 amino acids. V lost 4 bases and J lost 0, with 20 bases in between. Looked up from germline, CDR1 is SGHVS and CDR2 is FQNEAQ. The CDR3 coding sequence is TGTGCCAGCAGCTCACGGGACACTCCCGGCATGAGCACAGATACGCAGTATTTT. Its translation: CASSSRDTPGMSTDTQYF.

This rearrangement joins TRBV7-9 to TRBJ2-5; tentative D call: TRBD2 (5 bases). Germline loops: CDR1 SEHNR, CDR2 FQNEAQ (reference sequence). This CDR3 spans 16 amino acids. Between the trimmed V and J ends, which lost 4 bases and 2 bases, there was a span of 17 bases. As DNA, the CDR3 is TGTGCCAGCAGCTCCCCCCGGGGAGACGGACAAGAGACCCAGTACTTC. Translating it yields CASSSPRGDGQETQYF.

V gene TRBV27 combines with J gene TRBJ1-5; 8 nucleotides line up with TRBD1. V lost 5 bases and J lost 3; bases outside the gene matches: 6. CDR3 length equals 15 residues. The germline CDR1 and CDR2 sequences are MNHEY and SMNVEV (reference sequence). This CDR3 is CASSRRQGNNQPQHF. CDR3 nucleotides: TGTGCCAGCAGTCGTAGACAGGGGAACAATCAGCCCCAGCATTTT.